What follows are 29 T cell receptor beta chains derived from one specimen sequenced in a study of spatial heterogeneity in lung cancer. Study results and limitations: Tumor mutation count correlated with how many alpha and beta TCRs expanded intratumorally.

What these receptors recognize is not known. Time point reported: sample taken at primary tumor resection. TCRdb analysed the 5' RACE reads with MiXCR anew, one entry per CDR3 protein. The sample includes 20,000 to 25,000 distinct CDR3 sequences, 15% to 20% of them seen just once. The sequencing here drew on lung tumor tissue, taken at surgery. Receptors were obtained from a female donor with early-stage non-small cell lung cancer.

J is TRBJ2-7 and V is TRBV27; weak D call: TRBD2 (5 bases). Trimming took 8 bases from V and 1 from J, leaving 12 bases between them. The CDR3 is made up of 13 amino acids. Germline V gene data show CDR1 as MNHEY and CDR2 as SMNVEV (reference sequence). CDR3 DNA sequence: TGTGCCAGCGCCCCGGGGTGGTCCTACGAGCAGTACTTC. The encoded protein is CASAPGWSYEQYF.

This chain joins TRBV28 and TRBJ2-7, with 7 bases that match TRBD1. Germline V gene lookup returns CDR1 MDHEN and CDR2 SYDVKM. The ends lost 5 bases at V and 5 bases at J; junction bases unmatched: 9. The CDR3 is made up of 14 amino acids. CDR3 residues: CASSTYRQGNEQYF. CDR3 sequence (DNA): TGTGCCAGCAGTACCTACAGACAGGGCAACGAGCAGTACTTC.

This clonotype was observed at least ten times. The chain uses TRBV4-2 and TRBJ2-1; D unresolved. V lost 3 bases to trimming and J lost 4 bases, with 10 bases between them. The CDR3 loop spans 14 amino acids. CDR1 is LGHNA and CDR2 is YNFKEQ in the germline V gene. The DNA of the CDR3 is TGTGCCAGCAGCCAGACTGATTATTACAATGAGCAGTTCTTC. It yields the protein CASSQTDYYNEQFF.

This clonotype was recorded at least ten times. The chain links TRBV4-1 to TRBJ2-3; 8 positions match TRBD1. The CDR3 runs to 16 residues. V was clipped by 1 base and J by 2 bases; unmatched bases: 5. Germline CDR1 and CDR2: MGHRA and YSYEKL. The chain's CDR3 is CASSQARGLNTDTQYF. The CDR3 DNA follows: TGCGCCAGCAGCCAAGCCAGGGGGCTCAACACAGATACGCAGTATTTT.

CDR3 DNA sequence: TGTGCCAGCAGTTTACCGGGACAGGGGGCTTACGAGCAGTACTTC. Its protein is CASSLPGQGAYEQYF. The gene calls are TRBV28 and TRBJ2-7, with TRBD1 identical over 12 bases. CDR1 and CDR2 from the germline V gene are MDHEN and SYDVKM. With 2 bases clipped from V and 4 bases from J, the junction kept 3 bases outside the gene matches. The CDR3 length is 15 residues.

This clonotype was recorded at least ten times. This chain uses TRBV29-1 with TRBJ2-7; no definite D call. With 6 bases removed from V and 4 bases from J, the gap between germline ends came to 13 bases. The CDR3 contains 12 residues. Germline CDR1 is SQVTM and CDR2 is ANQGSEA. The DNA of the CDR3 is TGCAGCGTCGGACCTACTACGTACGAGCAGTACTTC. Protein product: CSVGPTTYEQYF.

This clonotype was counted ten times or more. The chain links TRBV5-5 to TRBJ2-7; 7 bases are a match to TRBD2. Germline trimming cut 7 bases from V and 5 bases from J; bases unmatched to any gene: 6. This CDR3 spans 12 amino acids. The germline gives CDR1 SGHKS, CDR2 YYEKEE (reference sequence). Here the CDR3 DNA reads TGTGCCAGCTCGGGGGGTCTGGACGAGCAGTACTTC. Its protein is CASSGGLDEQYF.

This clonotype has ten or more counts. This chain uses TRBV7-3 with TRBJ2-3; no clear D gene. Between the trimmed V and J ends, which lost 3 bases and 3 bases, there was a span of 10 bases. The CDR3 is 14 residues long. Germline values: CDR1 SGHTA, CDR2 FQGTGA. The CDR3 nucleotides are TGTGCCAGCAGCTTGGGCAGTCTGACAGATACGCAGTATTTT. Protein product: CASSLGSLTDTQYF. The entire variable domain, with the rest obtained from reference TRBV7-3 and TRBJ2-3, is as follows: GAGVSQTPSNKVTEKGKYVELRCDPISGHTALYWYRQSLGQGPEFLIYFQGTGAADDSGLPNDRFFAVRPEGSVSTLKIQRTERGDSAVYLCASSLGSLTDTQYFGPGTRLTVL.

CDR3 sequence reads: CASSLGGLSYNEQFF. DNA of the CDR3: TGCGCCAGCAGCTTGGGGGGGTTGTCCTACAATGAGCAGTTCTTC. V and J are TRBV5-1 and TRBJ2-1, with D possibly called TRBD1 or TRBD2 (5 bases each). Per the germline V gene, CDR1 is SGHRS and CDR2 is YFSETQ. CDR3 size: 15 residues. V lost 0 bases and J 1 base, leaving 8 bases between the germline ends.

CDR3 nucleotide sequence: TGTGCCAGCAGCCCCCCCCAGATCAATGAGCAGTTCTTC. The encoded protein is CASSPPQINEQFF. J is TRBJ2-1 and V is TRBV7-2; no reliable D call. Per germline, CDR1 SGHTA and CDR2 FQGNSA. This CDR3 has 13 amino acids. V gave up 5 bases and J gave up 6 bases, with 11 bases separating them.

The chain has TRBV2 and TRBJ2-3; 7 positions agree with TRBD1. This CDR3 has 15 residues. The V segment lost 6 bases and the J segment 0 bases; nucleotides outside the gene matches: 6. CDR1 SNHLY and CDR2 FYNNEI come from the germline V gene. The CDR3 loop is CASRGQQTSTDTQYF. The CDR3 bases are TGTGCCAGCAGGGGACAGCAAACTAGCACAGATACGCAGTATTTT. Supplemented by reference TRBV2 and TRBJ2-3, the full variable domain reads EPEVTQTPSHQVTQMGQEVILRCVPISNHLYFYWYRQILGQKVEFLVSFYNNEISEKSEIFDDQFSVERPDGSNFTLKIRSTKLEDSAMYFCASRGQQTSTDTQYFGPGTRLTVL.

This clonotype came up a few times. The CDR3 DNA follows: TGTGCCTCCGAGGGAGCCCTCCCTAGCACAGATACGCAGTATTTT. Its translation is CASEGALPSTDTQYF. This chain links TRBV27 with TRBJ2-3; a weak D match, TRBD2 (5 bases). This CDR3 comprises 15 residues. The V gene lost 11 bases and the J gene lost 0 bases, with 18 bases spanning the gap. Germline values: CDR1 MNHEY, CDR2 SMNVEV (reference sequence).

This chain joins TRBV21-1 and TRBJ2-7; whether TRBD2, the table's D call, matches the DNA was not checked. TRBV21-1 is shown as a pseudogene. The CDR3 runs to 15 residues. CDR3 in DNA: TGTGCCAGCAGCGGCGGACTAGCGGGGGGGTACGAGCAGTACTTC. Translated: CASSGGLAGGYEQYF.

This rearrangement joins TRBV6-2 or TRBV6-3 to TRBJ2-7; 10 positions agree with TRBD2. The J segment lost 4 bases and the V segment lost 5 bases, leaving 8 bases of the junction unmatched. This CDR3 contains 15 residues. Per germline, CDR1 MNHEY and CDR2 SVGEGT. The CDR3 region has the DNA TGTGCCAGCAGTAACCCTCTAGCGGGAGTTTACGAGCAGTACTTC. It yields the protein CASSNPLAGVYEQYF.

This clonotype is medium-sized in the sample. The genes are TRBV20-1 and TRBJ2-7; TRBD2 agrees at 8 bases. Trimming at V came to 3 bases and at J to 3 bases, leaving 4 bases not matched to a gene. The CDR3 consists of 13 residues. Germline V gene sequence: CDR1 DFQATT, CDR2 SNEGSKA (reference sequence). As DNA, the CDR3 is TGCAGTGCTAGTCCCAGCGGGGGCTACGAGCAGTACTTC. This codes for CSASPSGGYEQYF.

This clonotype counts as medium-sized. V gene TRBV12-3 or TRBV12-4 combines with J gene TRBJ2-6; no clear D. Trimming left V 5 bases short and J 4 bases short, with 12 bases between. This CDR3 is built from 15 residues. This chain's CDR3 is CASSTTVSGANVLTF. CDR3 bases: TGTGCCAGCAGTACCACCGTATCGGGGGCCAACGTCCTGACTTTC.

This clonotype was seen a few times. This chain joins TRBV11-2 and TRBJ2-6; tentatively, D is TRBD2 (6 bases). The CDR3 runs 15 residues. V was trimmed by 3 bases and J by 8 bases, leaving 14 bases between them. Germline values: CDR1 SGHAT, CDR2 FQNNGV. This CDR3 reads CASSFRQAGTNVLTF. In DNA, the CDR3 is TGTGCCAGCAGCTTTCGGCAGGCGGGGACCAACGTCCTGACTTTC. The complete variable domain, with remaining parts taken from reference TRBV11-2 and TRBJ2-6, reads EAGVAQSPRYKIIEKRQSVAFWCNPISGHATLYWYQQILGQGPKLLIQFQNNGVVDDSQLPKDRFSAERLKGVDSTLKIQPAKLEDSAVYLCASSFRQAGTNVLTFGAGSRLTVL.

CDR3 residues: CASRRQGQGGYEQYF. DNA of the CDR3: TGTGCCAGCAGGAGACAGGGGCAGGGTGGCTACGAGCAGTACTTC. V is TRBV12-3 or TRBV12-4 and J is TRBJ2-7, with 8 bases that match TRBD1. The CDR3 runs to 15 residues. V lost 6 bases to trimming and J lost 3 bases; unmatched junction nucleotides: 10.

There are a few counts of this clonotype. CDR3 nucleotide sequence: TGTGCCAGCAGTTCCCCCGGTCGCTCCTACGAGCAGTACTTC. As protein: CASSSPGRSYEQYF. The J gene is TRBJ2-7, the V gene TRBV28, with D hard to call. CDR1 and CDR2 (germline): MDHEN, SYDVKM. The ends were cut back, 4 bases at V and 0 bases at J, with 10 bases in the middle. The CDR3 consists of 14 residues.

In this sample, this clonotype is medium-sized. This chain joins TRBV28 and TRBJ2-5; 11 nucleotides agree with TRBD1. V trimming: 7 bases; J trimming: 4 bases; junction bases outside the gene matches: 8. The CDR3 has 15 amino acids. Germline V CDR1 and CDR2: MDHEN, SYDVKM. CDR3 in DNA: TGTGCCAGCACCAAAATAGGGACAGGGGGAGAGACCCAGTACTTC. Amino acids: CASTKIGTGGETQYF. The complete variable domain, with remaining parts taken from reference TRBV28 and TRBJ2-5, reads DVKVTQSSRYLVKRTGEKVFLECVQDMDHENMFWYRQDPGLGLRLIYFSYDVKMKEKGDIPEGYSVSREKKERFSLILESASTNQTSMYLCASTKIGTGGETQYFGPGTRLLVL.

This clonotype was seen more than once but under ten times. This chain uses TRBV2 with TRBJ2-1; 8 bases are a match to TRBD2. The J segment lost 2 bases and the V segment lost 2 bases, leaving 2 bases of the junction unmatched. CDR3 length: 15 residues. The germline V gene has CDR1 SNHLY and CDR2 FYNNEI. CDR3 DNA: TGTGCCAGCAGTGAAAATAGCGGGGCCTACAATGAGCAGTTCTTC. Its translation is CASSENSGAYNEQFF.

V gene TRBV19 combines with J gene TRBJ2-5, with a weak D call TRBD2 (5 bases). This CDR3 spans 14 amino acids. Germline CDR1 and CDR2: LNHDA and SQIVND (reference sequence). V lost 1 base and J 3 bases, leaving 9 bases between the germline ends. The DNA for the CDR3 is TGTGCCAGTAGTATAGCCTACGGGGAAGAGACCCAGTACTTC. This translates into CASSIAYGEETQYF.

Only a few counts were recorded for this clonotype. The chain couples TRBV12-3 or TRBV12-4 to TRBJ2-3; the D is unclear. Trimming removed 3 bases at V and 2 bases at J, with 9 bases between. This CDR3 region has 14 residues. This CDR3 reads CASSFGGVTDTQYF. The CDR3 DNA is TGTGCCAGCAGTTTCGGTGGCGTCACAGATACGCAGTATTTT.

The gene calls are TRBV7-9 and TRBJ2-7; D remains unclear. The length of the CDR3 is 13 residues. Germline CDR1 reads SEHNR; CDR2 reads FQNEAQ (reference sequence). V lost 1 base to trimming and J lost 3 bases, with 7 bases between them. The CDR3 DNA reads TGTGCCAGCAGCTTAGGGCAGGTCTACGAGCAGTACTTC. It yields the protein CASSLGQVYEQYF.

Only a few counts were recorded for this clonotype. In nucleotides, the CDR3 is TGTGCCAGCAGCTCCGGAGGCCAAGGGGCAGATACGCAGTATTTT. Translating gives CASSSGGQGADTQYF. The chain joins TRBV7-6 to TRBJ2-3; the D gene could be TRBD1 or TRBD2 (5 bases each). Germline V CDR1 and CDR2: SGHVS, FNYEAQ. This CDR3 is built from 15 residues. V was clipped by 4 bases and J by 4 bases, with 15 bases between them.

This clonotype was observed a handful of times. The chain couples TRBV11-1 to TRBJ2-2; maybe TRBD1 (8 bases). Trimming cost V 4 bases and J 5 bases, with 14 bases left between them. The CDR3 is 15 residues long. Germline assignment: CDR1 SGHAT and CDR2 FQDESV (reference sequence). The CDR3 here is CASSSGQGGTGELFF. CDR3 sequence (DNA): TGTGCCAGCAGCTCCGGACAGGGAGGGACCGGGGAGCTGTTTTTT.

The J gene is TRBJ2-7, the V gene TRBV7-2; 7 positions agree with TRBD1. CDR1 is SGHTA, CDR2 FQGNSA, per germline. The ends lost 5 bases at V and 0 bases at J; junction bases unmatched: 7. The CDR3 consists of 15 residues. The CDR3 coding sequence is TGTGCCAGCAGCCGACTCGGGACAGTCTCCTACGAGCAGTACTTC. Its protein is CASSRLGTVSYEQYF. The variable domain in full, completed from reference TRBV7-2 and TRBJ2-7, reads GAGVSQSPSNKVTEKGKDVELRCDPISGHTALYWYRQSLGQGLEFLIYFQGNSAPDKSGLPSDRFSAERTGGSVSTLTIQRTQQEDSAVYLCASSRLGTVSYEQYFGPGTRLTVT.

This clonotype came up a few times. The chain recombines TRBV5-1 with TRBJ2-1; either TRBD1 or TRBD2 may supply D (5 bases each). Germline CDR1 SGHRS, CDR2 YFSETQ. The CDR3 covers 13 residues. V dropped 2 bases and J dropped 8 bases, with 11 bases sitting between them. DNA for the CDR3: TGCGCCAGCAGCTTCTTAGGGGACGATGAGCAGTTCTTC. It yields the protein CASSFLGDDEQFF.

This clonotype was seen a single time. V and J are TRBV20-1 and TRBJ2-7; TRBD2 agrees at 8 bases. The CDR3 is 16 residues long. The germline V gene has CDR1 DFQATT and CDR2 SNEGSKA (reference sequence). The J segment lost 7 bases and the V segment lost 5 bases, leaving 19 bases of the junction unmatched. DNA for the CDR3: TGCAGTGCTCGAGGACGGTCCGGGACTAGAAATGGTGAGCAGTACTTC. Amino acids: CSARGRSGTRNGEQYF.